This entry lists 24 T cell receptor beta chains sequenced from one sample in a study of blood T cell repertoires in COVID-19. Clones were read by immunoSEQ multiplex PCR, and TCRdb kept only the in-frame ones, dropping some. This repertoire shows around 400,000 clones, about 89% found once; its top ten account for over 0.7%. The sample comprised PBMCs or T cells enriched from blood (not recorded which). Receptor source: a woman in her thirties or forties who had been exposed to COVID-19.

CDR3 sequence reads: CASSSGTVKNTGELFF. CDR3 DNA: TGTGCCAGCAGCTCGGGGACAGTGAAGAACACCGGGGAGCTGTTTTTT. This rearrangement joins TRBV7-9 to TRBJ2-2, with 7 bases that match TRBD1. This CDR3 contains 16 residues. V lost 4 bases and J lost 1; bases outside the gene matches: 6. The V gene's germline CDR1 is SEHNR and CDR2 FQNEAQ (reference sequence).

This rearrangement joins TRBV2 to TRBJ1-2, with D hard to call. The V end was cut by 2 bases, the J end by 5 bases, with 15 bases between. Germline-derived CDR1 and CDR2 are SNHLY and FYNNEI. The CDR3 spans 15 residues. The CDR3 loop reads CASSEQLGPLYGYTF. CDR3 in DNA: TGTGCCAGCAGTGAACAGCTGGGCCCACTTTATGGCTACACCTTC.

Remarks on this clone: At the DNA level, this CDR3 is encoded by other sequences in the same sample as well. This chain links TRBV30 with TRBJ1-5, with D unclear. CDR1 and CDR2 (germline): GTSNPN, SVGIG (reference sequence). Trimming shortened V by 3 bases and J by 0 bases, and 9 bases separated the two germline ends. The CDR3 covers 14 residues. The CDR3: CAWRRTGSNQPQHF. The CDR3, as DNA: TGTGCCTGGAGGAGGACTGGTAGCAATCAGCCCCAGCATTTT.

The rearrangement joins TRBV5-3 to TRBJ1-4; a possible D gene is TRBD1 (5 bases). TRBV5-3 is identified as an open reading frame with a role that is uncertain. CDR3 length: 11 residues. For the CDR3, the DNA is TGTCCACTGGAGGGGAGGGAAAAACTGTTTTTT. Its protein is CPLEGREKLFF.

V gene TRBV5-1 combines with J gene TRBJ2-4; the match to TRBD1 covers 9 bases. Germline values: CDR1 SGHRS, CDR2 YFSETQ. V trimming: 3 bases; J trimming: 6 bases; junction bases outside the gene matches: 1. CDR3 length: 13 residues. The CDR3 DNA follows: TGCGCCAGCAGCTGGGGACAGGGAAACATTCAGTACTTC. Residues: CASSWGQGNIQYF.

The rearrangement links TRBV6-2 or TRBV6-3 to TRBJ1-1; 8 bases line up with TRBD1. With 6 bases clipped from V and 4 bases from J, the junction kept 10 bases outside the gene matches. Germline V gene lookup returns CDR1 MNHEY and CDR2 SVGEGT. This CDR3 is 15 amino acids long. Written as DNA, the CDR3 is TGTGCCAGCAGCGATTACGACAGGGGAGGCACTGAAGCTTTCTTT. As protein: CASSDYDRGGTEAFF.

The rearrangement uses TRBV9 and TRBJ2-5; TRBD1 agrees at 9 bases. The CDR3 is 16 residues long. The V segment lost 2 bases and the J segment 1 base; nucleotides outside the gene matches: 6. CDR1 is SGDLS and CDR2 is YYNGEE in the germline V gene. As DNA, the CDR3 is TGTGCCAGCAGCGTGGGACAGGGTGTGGGCCAAGAGACCCAGTACTTC. Translation: CASSVGQGVGQETQYF.

The rearrangement links TRBV7-9 to TRBJ2-3; D uncertain. V was pared by 5 bases and J by 3 bases, with 3 bases between. This CDR3 comprises 11 residues. Looked up from germline, CDR1 is SEHNR and CDR2 is FQNEAQ (reference sequence). CDR3 nucleotide sequence: TGTGCCAGCAGCCCGACAGATACGCAGTATTTT. Its protein is CASSPTDTQYF.

J is TRBJ1-6 and V is TRBV9; no reliable D call. Trimming left V 0 bases short and J 8 bases short, with 9 bases between. Germline values: CDR1 SGDLS, CDR2 YYNGEE. The CDR3 covers 14 residues. CDR3 in amino acids: CASSVVGSDSPLHF. The CDR3 DNA reads TGTGCCAGCAGCGTAGTTGGCAGCGATTCACCCCTCCACTTT.

The chain is built from TRBV6-2 or TRBV6-3 and TRBJ2-1; D possibly corresponds to TRBD1 (5 bases). The CDR3 loop spans 14 amino acids. The V gene lost 6 bases and the J gene lost 3 bases, with 12 bases spanning the gap. Germline loops: CDR1 MNHEY, CDR2 SVGEGT. The DNA of the CDR3 is TGTGCCAGCAGCCCTAGACAGATCTACAATGAGCAGTTCTTC. As protein: CASSPRQIYNEQFF.

CDR3 sequence: CASSLGRRQGKGNTEAFF. CDR3 nucleotide sequence: TGTGCCAGCAGCTTAGGACGCCGACAGGGTAAGGGGAACACTGAAGCTTTCTTT. This rearrangement joins TRBV7-9 to TRBJ1-1; 7 nucleotides agree with TRBD1. J was trimmed by 1 base and V by 1 base; bases with no gene match: 12. This CDR3 is built from 18 residues. The germline gives CDR1 SEHNR, CDR2 FQNEAQ (reference sequence).

The chain carries TRBV5-6 and TRBJ1-5; possible D gene TRBD1, 6 bases. Germline CDR1 reads SGHDT; CDR2 reads YYEEEE. The V end was cut by 4 bases, the J end by 7 bases, with 12 bases between. This CDR3 region has 13 residues. The CDR3 is CASSAQGGQPQHF. As DNA, the CDR3 is TGTGCCAGCAGCGCACAGGGCGGGCAGCCCCAGCATTTT.

The chain recombines TRBV27 with TRBJ1-1; the match to TRBD1 covers 8 bases. Germline V gene data show CDR1 as MNHEY and CDR2 as SMNVEV (reference sequence). V lost 3 bases to trimming and J lost 1 base; unmatched junction nucleotides: 4. This CDR3 is built from 15 residues. DNA for the CDR3: TGTGCCAGCAGTTTCCGACAGGGGCGGAACACTGAAGCTTTCTTT. It yields the protein CASSFRQGRNTEAFF.

This clone was found once. V gene TRBV11-2 combines with J gene TRBJ1-2; TRBD1 aligns across 7 bases. Trimming at V came to 5 bases and at J to 4 bases, leaving 7 bases not matched to a gene. The germline V gene encodes CDR1 SGHAT and CDR2 FQNNGV. The CDR3 covers 14 residues. CDR3 protein: CASSLGTAGYGYTF. DNA of the CDR3: TGTGCCAGCAGCCTAGGGACAGCAGGCTATGGCTACACCTTC.

The chain combines TRBV29-1 with TRBJ1-2; a possible D gene is TRBD1 (5 bases). The germline gives CDR1 SQVTM, CDR2 ANQGSEA. The CDR3 contains 12 residues. V lost 3 bases and J 7 bases, leaving 12 bases between the germline ends. The DNA for the CDR3 is TGCAGCGTTGAGATCAGGGAGGGTGGCTACACCTTC. Translation gives CSVEIREGGYTF.

This chain uses TRBV20-1 with TRBJ2-3; no clear D gene. The length of the CDR3 is 11 residues. Germline V lookup: CDR1 DFQATT, CDR2 SNEGSKA (reference sequence). DNA for the CDR3: TGCAGCGCCATTCCCGGAGATACGCAGTATTTT. It is translated as CSAIPGDTQYF.

V gene TRBV6-2 or TRBV6-3 combines with J gene TRBJ2-1, with 13 bases identical to TRBD2. The J segment lost 7 bases and the V segment lost 5 bases, leaving 5 bases of the junction unmatched. Germline V CDR1 and CDR2: MNHEY, SVGEGT. The CDR3 totals 15 residues. The chain's CDR3 is CASSGRTSGRNEQFF. CDR3 nucleotides: TGTGCCAGCAGTGGAAGGACTAGCGGGAGAAATGAGCAGTTCTTC.

The chain employs TRBV5-6 and TRBJ2-1; D is possibly TRBD2 (6 bases). Trimming took 1 base from V and 10 from J, leaving 18 bases between them. Germline values: CDR1 SGHDT, CDR2 YYEEEE. The CDR3 is 15 residues long. CDR3: CASSLWDLAWAEQFF. The CDR3 DNA follows: TGTGCCAGCAGCTTGTGGGACTTAGCTTGGGCGGAGCAGTTCTTC.

V gene TRBV20-1 combines with J gene TRBJ1-5; D perhaps matches TRBD1 (6 bases). The CDR3 extends over 14 amino acids. Germline CDR1 DFQATT, CDR2 SNEGSKA (reference sequence). V gave up 3 bases and J gave up 2 bases, with 11 bases separating them. Here the CDR3 reads CSASGRGGNQPQHF. In DNA, the CDR3 is TGCAGTGCTAGTGGCAGGGGTGGCAATCAGCCCCAGCATTTT.

V usage is TRBV2 and J usage is TRBJ1-2, with D uncertain. The germline CDR1 and CDR2 sequences are SNHLY and FYNNEI. Trimming pared 4 bases from V and 7 bases from J, leaving 10 bases between. The CDR3 runs to 12 residues. This chain's CDR3 is CASSVRGSGYTF. The CDR3 nucleotides are TGTGCCAGCAGTGTGCGAGGGTCTGGCTACACCTTC.

The gene calls are TRBV7-3 and TRBJ2-1; TRBD2 aligns across 12 bases. The CDR3 sequence is 17 residues long. Germline V gene lookup returns CDR1 SGHTA and CDR2 FQGTGA. V was pared by 0 bases and J by 9 bases, with 9 bases of the junction left unmatched. In DNA, the CDR3 is TGTGCCAGCAGCTTAACGGGGCGACTAGCGGGGGCGGGTGAGCAGTTCTTC. Encoded protein: CASSLTGRLAGAGEQFF.

The gene calls are TRBV5-4 and TRBJ2-2; 8 nucleotides line up with TRBD2. V shed 0 bases, J shed 4 bases, and the junction held 5 bases outside the gene matches. Per the germline V gene, CDR1 is SGHNT and CDR2 is YYREEE (reference sequence). This CDR3 region has 16 residues. This CDR3 reads CASSLAGTSGTGELFF. Written as DNA, the CDR3 is TGTGCCAGCAGCTTGGCCGGTACTAGCGGCACCGGGGAGCTGTTTTTT.

This chain connects TRBV5-1 to TRBJ1-2; TRBD1 might be the D (6 bases). Trimming stripped 6 bases from V and 3 bases from J, with 15 bases between. The V gene's germline CDR1 is SGHRS and CDR2 YFSETQ. This CDR3 spans 14 amino acids. The DNA for the CDR3 is TGCGCCAGCATCCCGGCCCCAGGGGACTATGGCTACACCTTC. As protein: CASIPAPGDYGYTF.

The J gene is TRBJ2-1, the V gene TRBV7-8; maybe TRBD2 (5 bases). The V end was cut by 3 bases, the J end by 7 bases, with 13 bases between. CDR3 length: 14 residues. Per the germline V gene, CDR1 is SGHVS and CDR2 is FQNEAQ. CDR3 sequence (DNA): TGTGCCAGCAGCTTCGGGGATCCCCTTAATGAGCAGTTCTTC. Its protein is CASSFGDPLNEQFF.